This T cell receptor (beta chain) was retrieved from a study of blood T cell repertoires in COVID-19. TCRdb keeps only in-frame clones here, not all; method: immunoSEQ multiplex PCR. The sample includes 150,000 or so clones, approximately 85% of them seen just once. The V gene's germline CDR1 is LGHNA and CDR2 YSLEER. The V end was cut by 0 bases, the J end by 1 base, with 18 bases between. The CDR3 runs to 18 residues. The sample comprised peripheral blood. The chain joins TRBV4-3 to TRBJ1-2, with D maybe TRBD1 (5 bases). The TCR comes from a man between 60 and 70 years old who had recovered from COVID-19. This CDR3 is CASSQELGGGTINYGYTF. CDR3 nucleotide sequence: TGCGCCAGCAGCCAAGAGTTGGGCGGGGGGACCATTAACTATGGCTACACCTTC.